This entry features one TCR beta chain sequence. The data stem from a study of blood T cell repertoires in COVID-19. About the research overall: Donors in the United States, Italy and Spain gave samples during acute or convalescent COVID-19. Nucleic acid was either cDNA or gDNA, and it came from T cells, B-cell-depleted T cells, or PBMCs.

In the authors' workflow: Reference gene primers were amplified, and this amplification served to estimate nucleated cell counts. TCRdb's table, derived via immunoSEQ multiplex PCR, lists solely in-frame clones and lacks some. The D gene and trimming were derived from the DNA, and the V and J assignments and clone size from that table. This table has about 69,000 clones, 90% appearing once. The CDR3 runs 14 residues. Per germline, CDR1 MGHDK and CDR2 SYGVNS. Trimming pared 7 bases from V and 0 bases from J, leaving 7 bases between. The V and J genes are TRBV25-1 and TRBJ1-6; D remains unclear. The sample consisted of peripheral blood. The clonotype was recovered from a man aged 50-60 years with acute or convalescent COVID-19. CDR3 coding DNA: TGTGCCAGCAACCCCAGCTCCTATAATTCACCCCTCCACTTT. Its translation is CASNPSSYNSPLHF.